The 6 T cell receptor beta chains reported below all come from one sample, sequenced in a study of human T cells and chemical hapten exposure. MiXCR, applied by TCRdb to the RACE reads, yields one record per CDR3 protein. The sample lists under 300,000 distinct CDR3 sequences, 8.6% occurring once. Time point here: pre-sensitization, week 0. Treatment denoted: therapeutic diphenylcyclopropenone sensitization with weekly scalp DPC. The specimen was whole blood, collected in connection with sensitization to the hapten diphenylcyclopropenone (DPC). The source is a woman in her forties with alopecia areata. Some clones in this sample may be carry-over from other donors' samples.

This clonotype was detected only a few times. Written as DNA, the CDR3 is TGTGCCAGCAGTTCGACTAGCGGGAGGGGCAATGAGCAGTTCTTC. Translating gives CASSSTSGRGNEQFF. The rearrangement uses TRBV3-1 and TRBJ2-1; 14 bases agree with TRBD2. Germline CDR1 and CDR2: LGHDT and YNNKEL (reference sequence). CDR3 length equals 15 residues. V trimming: 6 bases; J trimming: 6 bases; junction bases outside the gene matches: 4.

This clonotype was recorded a few times. J is TRBJ1-2 and V is TRBV7-8; D not certain. V dropped 5 bases and J dropped 5 bases, with 15 bases sitting between them. The CDR3 is 14 residues long. Germline-derived CDR1 and CDR2 are SGHVS and FQNEAQ. The CDR3, as DNA: TGTGCCAGCAGCCCCGAGACCGCCATTTATGGCTACACCTTC. It specifies CASSPETAIYGYTF.

This clonotype occurred a few times. The rearrangement links TRBV6-1 to TRBJ2-3; D may be TRBD2 (6 bases). Germline CDR1 MNHNS, CDR2 SASEGT. V was shortened by 3 bases and J by 1 base, with 14 bases between the two germline ends. The CDR3 is 16 residues long. Written as DNA, the CDR3 is TGTGCCAGCAGTGATGAGGGTAGCGGCCGCACAGATACGCAGTATTTT. It yields the protein CASSDEGSGRTDTQYF.

The chain joins TRBV7-9 to TRBJ2-4, with no clear D. The V end was cut by 1 base, the J end by 4 bases, with 5 bases between. CDR1 is SEHNR, CDR2 FQNEAQ, per germline (reference sequence). The CDR3 runs 13 residues. The CDR3 nucleotides are TGTGCCAGCAGCTTAGGGTTGAAAAACATTCAGTACTTC. This encodes CASSLGLKNIQYF.

A few counts support this clonotype. This sequence joins TRBV7-3 and TRBJ2-5; D is possibly TRBD2 (6 bases). CDR1 is SGHTA, CDR2 FQGTGA, per germline. Trimming took 2 bases from V and 2 from J, leaving 15 bases between them. This CDR3 has 16 residues. CDR3 protein: CASSLYPGLQQETQYF. CDR3 sequence (DNA): TGTGCCAGCAGCTTATACCCGGGACTGCAACAAGAGACCCAGTACTTC.

This clonotype was observed at least ten times. CDR3 bases: TGTGCCAGCATCCGGACTAGCGGTTACACCGGGGAGCTGTTTTTT. Its translation: CASIRTSGYTGELFF. The chain recombines TRBV2 with TRBJ2-2, with 10 bases aligning to TRBD2. The V gene end was trimmed by 7 bases and the J gene end by 3 bases; junction bases not matched to a gene: 5. CDR1 and CDR2 (germline): SNHLY, FYNNEI. This CDR3 has 15 residues.